This entry concerns a single TCR beta chain. Antigen unknown. Assay: immunoSEQ multiplex PCR; the TCRdb copy retains only in-frame clones and omits some. This table holds under 30,000 clones, around 79% found once. The CDR3 totals 15 residues. The germline gives CDR1 MNHNY, CDR2 SVGAGI (reference sequence). Deletions cut 5 bases from V and 6 bases from J, with 20 bases between. This entry is derived from a study of CD4 T cells in relation to SARS-CoV-2 and coronaviruses. Unexposed donor CD4+ T cells date from about 2010-2018, before the COVID-19 pandemic. After roughly 9 days of culture, CD4+ T cells were isolated.

V is TRBV6-6 and J is TRBJ2-7; D is ambiguous. The source material was CD4+ T cells from PBMCs, cultured in vitro. This sequence was found in a human donor in good health. The CDR3 sequence is CASSPKGLLMGEQYF. In DNA form, the CDR3 reads TGTGCCAGCAGTCCGAAGGGTTTGTTAATGGGCGAGCAGTACTTC.